This T cell receptor (beta chain) was retrieved from a study of T cells in Graves' hyperthyroidism and ophthalmopathy. There were TCR beta CDR3 regions amplified from RNA transcripts. Researchers ran a first-round RT-PCR on the TCR CDR3 using the HTBI primer set. A single record per CDR3 protein comes from TCRdb applying MiXCR to the multiplex PCR reads. The sample has around 420,000 distinct CDR3 sequences, roughly 14% seen once; the top ten hold about 7.7%. J lost 8 bases, V lost 2 bases, and 10 bases had no gene match. The CDR3 contains 15 residues. The germline V gene has CDR1 SNHLY and CDR2 FYNNEI. In this sample, this clonotype turned up many times.

This sequence joins TRBV2 and TRBJ1-2; 8 positions agree with TRBD1. The specimen sequenced was blood. The clonotype was recovered from a woman aged 18 to 35 with Graves' hyperthyroidism. In nucleotides, the CDR3 is TGTGCCAGCAGTGAAACAGGGGGTAACACGAGAGGCTACACCTTC. Its translation is CASSETGGNTRGYTF.